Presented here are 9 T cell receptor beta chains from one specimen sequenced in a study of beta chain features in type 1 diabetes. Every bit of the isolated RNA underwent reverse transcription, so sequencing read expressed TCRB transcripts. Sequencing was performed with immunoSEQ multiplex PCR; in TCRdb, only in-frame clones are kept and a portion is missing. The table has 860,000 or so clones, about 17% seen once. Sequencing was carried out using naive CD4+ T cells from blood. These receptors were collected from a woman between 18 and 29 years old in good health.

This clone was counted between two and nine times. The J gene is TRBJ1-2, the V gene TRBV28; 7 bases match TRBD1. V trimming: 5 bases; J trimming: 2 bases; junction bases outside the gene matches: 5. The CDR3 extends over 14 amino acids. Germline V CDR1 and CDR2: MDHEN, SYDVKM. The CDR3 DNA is TGTGCCAGCAGTCTATCGGGACAGAACTATGGCTACACCTTC. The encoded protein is CASSLSGQNYGYTF.

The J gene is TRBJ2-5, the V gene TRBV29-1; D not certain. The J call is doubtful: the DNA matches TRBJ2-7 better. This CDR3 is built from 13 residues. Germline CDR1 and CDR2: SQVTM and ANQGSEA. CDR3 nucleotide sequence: TGCAGCGTTGAGTGGGGAACTTCCTACGAGCAGTACTTC. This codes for CSVEWGTSYEQYF.

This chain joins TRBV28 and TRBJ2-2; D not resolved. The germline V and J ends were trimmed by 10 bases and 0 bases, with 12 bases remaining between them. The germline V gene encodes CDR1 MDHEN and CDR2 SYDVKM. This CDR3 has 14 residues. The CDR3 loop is CAKEHRPNTGELFF. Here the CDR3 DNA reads TGTGCCAAAGAACACCGCCCGAACACCGGGGAGCTGTTTTTT.

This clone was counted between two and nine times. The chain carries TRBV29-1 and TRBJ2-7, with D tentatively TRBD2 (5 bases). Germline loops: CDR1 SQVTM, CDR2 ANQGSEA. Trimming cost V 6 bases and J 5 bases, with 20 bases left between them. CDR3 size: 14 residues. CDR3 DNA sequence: TGCAGCGTGGGAAGACGCGGGCGATTCCACGAGCAGTACTTC. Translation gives CSVGRRGRFHEQYF.

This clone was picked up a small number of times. The CDR3 sequence is CASSEGPALGNTIYF. CDR3 DNA sequence: TGTGCCAGCAGTGAAGGGCCCGCGCTCGGTAACACCATATATTTT. The chain employs TRBV25-1 and TRBJ1-3; no clear D gene. CDR1 and CDR2 from the germline V gene are MGHDK and SYGVNS. V was shortened by 2 bases and J by 7 bases, with 15 bases between the two germline ends. The CDR3 spans 15 residues.

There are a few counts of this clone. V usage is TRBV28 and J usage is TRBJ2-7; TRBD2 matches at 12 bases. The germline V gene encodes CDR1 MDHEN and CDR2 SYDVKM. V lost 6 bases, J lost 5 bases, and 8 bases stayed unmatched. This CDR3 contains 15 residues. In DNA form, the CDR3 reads TGTGCCAGCAGCGATCCGACTAGCGGGAGTGACGAGCAGTACTTC. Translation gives CASSDPTSGSDEQYF.

The CDR3 bases are TGTGCCAGCAGCCAAGGACAGGGCCTCTACGAGCAGTACTTC. Translating gives CASSQGQGLYEQYF. The rearrangement links TRBV7-8 to TRBJ2-7; 8 bases line up with TRBD1. CDR1 and CDR2 (germline): SGHVS, FQNEAQ. This CDR3 is 14 amino acids long. V lost 5 bases and J lost 3; bases outside the gene matches: 6.

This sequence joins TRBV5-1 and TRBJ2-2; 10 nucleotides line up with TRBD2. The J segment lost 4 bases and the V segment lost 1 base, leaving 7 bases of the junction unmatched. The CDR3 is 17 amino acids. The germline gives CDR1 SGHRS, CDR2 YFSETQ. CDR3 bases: TGCGCCAGCAGCTTGACCATAAGCGGGAGGGGCACCGGGGAGCTGTTTTTT. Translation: CASSLTISGRGTGELFF.

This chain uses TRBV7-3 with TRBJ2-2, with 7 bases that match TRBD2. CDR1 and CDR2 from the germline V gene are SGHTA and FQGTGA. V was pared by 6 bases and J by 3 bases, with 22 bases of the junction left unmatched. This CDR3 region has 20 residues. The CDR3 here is CASSQNLIRVRGRDTGELFF. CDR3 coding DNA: TGTGCCAGCAGTCAAAACCTCATTAGGGTCCGCGGGAGAGACACCGGGGAGCTGTTTTTT.